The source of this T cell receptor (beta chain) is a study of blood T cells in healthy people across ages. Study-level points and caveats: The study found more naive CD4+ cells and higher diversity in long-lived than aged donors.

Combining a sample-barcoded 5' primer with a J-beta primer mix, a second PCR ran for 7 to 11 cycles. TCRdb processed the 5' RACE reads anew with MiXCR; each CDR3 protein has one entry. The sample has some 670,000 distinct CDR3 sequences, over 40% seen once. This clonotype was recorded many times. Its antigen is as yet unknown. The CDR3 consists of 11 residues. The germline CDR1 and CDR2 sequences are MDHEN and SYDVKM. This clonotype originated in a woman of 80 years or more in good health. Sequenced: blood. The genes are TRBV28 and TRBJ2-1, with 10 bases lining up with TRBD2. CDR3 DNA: TGTGCTAGCGGGGGGTTTGATGAGCAGTTCTTC. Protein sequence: CASGGFDEQFF.